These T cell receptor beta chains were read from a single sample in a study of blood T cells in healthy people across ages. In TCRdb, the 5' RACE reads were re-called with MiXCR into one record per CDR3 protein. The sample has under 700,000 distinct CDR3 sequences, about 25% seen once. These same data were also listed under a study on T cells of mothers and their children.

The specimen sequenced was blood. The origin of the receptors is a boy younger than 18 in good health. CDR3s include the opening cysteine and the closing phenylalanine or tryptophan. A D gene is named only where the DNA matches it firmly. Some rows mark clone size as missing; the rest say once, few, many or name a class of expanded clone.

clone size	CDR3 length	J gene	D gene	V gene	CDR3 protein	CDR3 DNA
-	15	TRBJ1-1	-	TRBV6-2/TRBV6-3	CASSGSTAPTLEAFF	TGTGCCAGCAGTGGGTCAACTGCCCCAACTCTTGAAGCTTTCTTT
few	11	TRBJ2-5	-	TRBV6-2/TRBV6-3	CASTYLETQYF	TGTGCCAGCACGTATTTGGAGACCCAGTACTTC
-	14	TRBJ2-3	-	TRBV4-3	CASSSIRTTDTQYF	TGCGCCAGCAGCTCCATCAGGACCACAGATACGCAGTATTTT
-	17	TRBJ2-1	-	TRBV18	CASSPTTGDQTYNEQFF	TGTGCCAGCTCACCAACGACGGGGGATCAGACCTACAATGAGCAGTTCTTC
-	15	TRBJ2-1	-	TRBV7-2	CASSLGVTRHNEQFF	TGTGCCAGCAGCTTAGGGGTGACTCGGCACAATGAGCAGTTCTTC
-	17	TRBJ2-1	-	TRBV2	CASRDTWGSGPHNEQFF	TGTGCCAGCAGGGACACTTGGGGGAGCGGGCCACACAACGAGCAGTTCTTC
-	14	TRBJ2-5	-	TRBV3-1	CASSLRTVEETQYF	TGTGCCAGCAGCCTTCGGACGGTGGAGGAGACCCAGTACTTC
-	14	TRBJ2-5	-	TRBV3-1	CASSQKPEGETQYF	TGTGCCAGCAGCCAGAAACCGGAGGGGGAGACCCAGTACTTC
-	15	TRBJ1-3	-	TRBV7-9	CASSFGYLSGNTIYF	TGTGCCAGCAGCTTCGGGTATCTCTCTGGAAACACCATATATTTT
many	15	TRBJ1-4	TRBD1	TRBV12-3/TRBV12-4	CASSRQGGTNEKLFF	TGTGCCAGCAGTCGCCAGGGGGGAACTAATGAAAAACTGTTTTTT
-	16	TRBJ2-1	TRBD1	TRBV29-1	CSVEKTPGQAKAEQFF	TGCAGCGTTGAGAAAACCCCCGGACAGGCTAAGGCTGAGCAGTTCTTC
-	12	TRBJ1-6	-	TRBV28	CASRVLGSPLHF	TGTGCCAGCAGGGTTCTTGGGTCACCCCTCCACTTT
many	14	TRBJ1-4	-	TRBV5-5	CASSLQPTNEKLFF	TGTGCCAGCAGTCTTCAGCCAACTAATGAAAAACTGTTTTTT
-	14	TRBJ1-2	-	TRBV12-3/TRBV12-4	CASSLLQSNYGYTF	TGTGCCAGCAGTTTATTACAATCTAACTATGGCTACACCTTC
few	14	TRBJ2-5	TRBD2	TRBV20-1	CSAGGLAGVETQYF	TGCAGTGCTGGGGGGCTAGCGGGGGTGGAGACCCAGTACTTC
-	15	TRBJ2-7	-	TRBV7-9	CASSSAGLISYEQYF	TGTGCCAGCAGCTCCGCCGGACTTATCTCCTACGAGCAGTACTTC
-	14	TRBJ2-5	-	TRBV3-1	CASSQFERSETQYF	TGTGCCAGCAGCCAATTCGAGCGTTCGGAGACCCAGTACTTC
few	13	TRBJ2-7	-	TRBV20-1	CSAFQGLPYEQYF	TGCAGTGCTTTCCAAGGACTGCCCTACGAGCAGTACTTC
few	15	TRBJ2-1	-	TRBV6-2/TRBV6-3	CASSYEDWRPNEQFF	TGTGCCAGCAGTTACGAGGACTGGAGGCCCAATGAGCAGTTCTTC
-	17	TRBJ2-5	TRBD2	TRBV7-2	CASSLKSSSGRRETQYF	TGTGCCAGCAGCTTAAAGTCGTCTAGCGGGAGGCGGGAGACCCAGTACTTC
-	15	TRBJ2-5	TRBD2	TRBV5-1	CASSLRAGQQETQYF	TGCGCCAGCAGCTTGCGAGCGGGGCAACAAGAGACCCAGTACTTC
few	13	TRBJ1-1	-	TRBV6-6	CASSYSGRAEAFF	TGTGCCAGCAGTTACTCTGGCAGGGCTGAAGCTTTCTTT
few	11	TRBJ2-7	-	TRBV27	CASKSSYEQYF	TGTGCCAGCAAGTCGTCCTACGAGCAGTACTTC
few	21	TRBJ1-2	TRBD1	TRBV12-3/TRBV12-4	CASSLHRTGLYPRGINYGYTF	TGTGCCAGCAGTTTGCACCGGACAGGGCTGTATCCGCGCGGGATTAACTATGGCTACACCTTC
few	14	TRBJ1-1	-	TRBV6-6	CASRGDESNTEAFF	TGTGCCAGCAGAGGAGATGAATCCAACACTGAAGCTTTCTTT
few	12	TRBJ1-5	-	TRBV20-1	CSAKQGGQPQHF	TGCAGTGCTAAACAGGGAGGTCAGCCCCAGCATTTT
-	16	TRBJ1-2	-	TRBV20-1	CSARDPSLGKNYGYTF	TGCAGTGCTAGAGATCCTTCCCTGGGCAAAAACTATGGCTACACCTTC
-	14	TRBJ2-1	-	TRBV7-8	CASEPRHDSLEQFF	TGTGCCAGCGAGCCCAGACATGATAGCCTTGAGCAGTTCTTC
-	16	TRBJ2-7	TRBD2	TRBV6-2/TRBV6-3	CASSYLPGLAGYEQYF	TGTGCCAGCAGCTATCTTCCGGGACTAGCTGGCTACGAGCAGTACTTC
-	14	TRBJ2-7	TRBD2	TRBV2	CASRVSSGRNEQYF	TGTGCCAGCAGAGTCTCGAGCGGGAGAAACGAGCAGTACTTC
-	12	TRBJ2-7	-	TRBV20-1	CSARDGGGEQYF	TGCAGCGCCCGGGACGGCGGCGGGGAGCAGTACTTC
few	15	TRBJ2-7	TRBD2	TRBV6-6	CASSSSGGGNYEQYF	TGTGCCAGCAGTTCCAGCGGGGGAGGAAATTACGAGCAGTACTTC
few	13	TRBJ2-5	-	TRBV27	CASSYTTQETQYF	TGTGCCAGCAGCTACACGACTCAAGAGACCCAGTACTTC
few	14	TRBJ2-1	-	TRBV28	CASSFLNSYNEQFF	TGTGCCAGCAGTTTCTTGAACTCCTACAATGAGCAGTTCTTC
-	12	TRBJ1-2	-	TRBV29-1	CSVEPGSGGYTF	TGCAGCGTTGAGCCGGGGTCGGGGGGCTACACCTTC
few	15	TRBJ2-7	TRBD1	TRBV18	CASSSPGQGDYEQYF	TGTGCCAGCTCATCTCCGGGACAGGGGGACTACGAGCAGTACTTC
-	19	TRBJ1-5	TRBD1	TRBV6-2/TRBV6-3	CASSSAVRLWDRANQPQHF	TGTGCCAGCAGTTCTGCGGTACGCCTCTGGGACAGGGCCAATCAGCCCCAGCATTTT
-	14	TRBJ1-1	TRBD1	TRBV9	CAIRSGTGGSEAFF	TGTGCCATTCGATCCGGGACAGGGGGCTCTGAAGCTTTCTTT